These T cell receptor beta chains were read from a single sample in a study of response to subunit inactivated influenza vaccine. MiXCR, run by TCRdb on the RT-PCR reads, gives a single entry per CDR3 protein. The table lists over 450,000 distinct CDR3 sequences, over 10% of them singletons. This specimen was PBMCs from blood, taken roughly 48 days after vaccination. These receptors all stem from a man aged 45-60 years who received an inactivated influenza vaccine. Both conserved end residues are part of each CDR3.

j_call v_call cdr3_aa
TRBJ2-1 TRBV20-1 CSAARRGVNNEQFF
TRBJ2-2 TRBV20-1 CSAPGLAGAGATGELFF
TRBJ2-4 TRBV6-1 CASNSRPQGFSLAKNIQYF
TRBJ2-5 TRBV6-5 CASSSSGVQTQYF
TRBJ2-7 TRBV7-2 CASSLEARTIYEQYF
TRBJ2-2 TRBV7-9 CASSLLGVVTGELFF
TRBJ1-2 TRBV5-1 CASSSNYRGRDYGYTF
TRBJ2-7 TRBV6-5 CASSYSINLAEQYF
TRBJ1-2 TRBV6-1 CASRLPGRGRLKGNYGYTF
TRBJ2-7 TRBV18 CASSPPFVLSAGYEQYF
TRBJ2-7 TRBV6-5 CASGGAREQYF
TRBJ2-3 TRBV5-1 CASSVGTLSTDTQYF
TRBJ1-3 TRBV6-1 CASQDGNGNTIYF
TRBJ2-1 TRBV3-1 CASSQDLRLAGDEQFF
TRBJ2-7 TRBV5-1 CASSPRGTSYEQYF
TRBJ2-6 TRBV24-1 CATSDAGANVLTF
TRBJ2-7 TRBV29-1 CSGGETGYEQYF
TRBJ1-5 TRBV7-2 CASSLDGTYSNQPQHF
TRBJ2-1 TRBV5-1 CASSLGLAGSYNEQFF
TRBJ2-7 TRBV29-1 CSVVSGTGGYEQYF
TRBJ2-1 TRBV18 CASSPQKTVGLGNEQFF
TRBJ2-7 TRBV4-3 CASSQDSVRQGTYEQYF
TRBJ2-2 TRBV7-2 CARPTGGRQGGELFF
TRBJ2-7 TRBV28 CASSMHRSSLYEQYF
TRBJ2-7 TRBV11-2 CASSLGWDSAYEQYF
TRBJ1-1 TRBV6-2/TRBV6-3 CASSAMGTNTEAFF
TRBJ2-1 TRBV11-1 CASSWGQGAYNEQFF
TRBJ1-2 TRBV10-3 CAISETQNYGYTF
TRBJ2-7 TRBV5-1 CASSSKTTGGSYEQYF
TRBJ1-3 TRBV7-2 CASSLFTGPVTIYF
TRBJ2-1 TRBV7-8 CASSHIVGQVNNEQFF
TRBJ1-3 TRBV10-1 CASSDNRPLSGNTIYF
TRBJ2-1 TRBV9 CASSDGTDYNEQFF
TRBJ1-5 TRBV5-1 CASSLGGRQGAQPQHF
TRBJ2-6 TRBV6-5 CASSSGVGANVLTF
TRBJ1-4 TRBV12-3/TRBV12-4 CASSPGWPEKLFF
TRBJ2-3 TRBV4-1 CASSQEGGDTQYF
TRBJ2-1 TRBV27 CASSYTGQGAGYNEQFF
TRBJ2-4 TRBV7-2 CASSFRQGLAKNIQYF
TRBJ2-5 TRBV11-1 CASSLYGGRHFQETQYF
TRBJ2-1 TRBV10-3 CAISEGRNEQFF
TRBJ2-2 TRBV5-1 CASSGTSGAYTGELFF
TRBJ2-3 TRBV7-2 CASSPRKADTQYF
TRBJ2-5 TRBV27 CASSPTGLRGQETQYF
TRBJ2-1 TRBV7-2 CTRGRYNEQFF
TRBJ2-5 TRBV20-1 CSARDRQYQETQYF
TRBJ2-7 TRBV29-1 CSVAGTSGRASDEQYF